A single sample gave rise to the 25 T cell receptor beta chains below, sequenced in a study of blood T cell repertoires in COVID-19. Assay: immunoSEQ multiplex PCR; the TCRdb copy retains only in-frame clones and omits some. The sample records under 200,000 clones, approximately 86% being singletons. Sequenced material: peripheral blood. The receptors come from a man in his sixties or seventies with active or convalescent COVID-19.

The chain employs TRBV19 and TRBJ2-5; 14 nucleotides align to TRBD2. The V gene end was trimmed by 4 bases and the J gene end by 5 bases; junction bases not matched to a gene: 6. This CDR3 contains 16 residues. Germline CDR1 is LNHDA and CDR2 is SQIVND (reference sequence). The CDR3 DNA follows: TGTGCCAGTAGTAAGACTAGCGGGGGGGCCGCGGAGACCCAGTACTTC. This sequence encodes CASSKTSGGAAETQYF.

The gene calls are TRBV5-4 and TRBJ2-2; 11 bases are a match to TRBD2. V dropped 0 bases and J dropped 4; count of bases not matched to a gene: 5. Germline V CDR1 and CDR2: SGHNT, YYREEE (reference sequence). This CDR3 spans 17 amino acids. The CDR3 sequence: CASSLGLAGRGTGELFF. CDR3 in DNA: TGTGCCAGCAGCTTGGGACTAGCGGGGCGGGGCACCGGGGAGCTGTTTTTT.

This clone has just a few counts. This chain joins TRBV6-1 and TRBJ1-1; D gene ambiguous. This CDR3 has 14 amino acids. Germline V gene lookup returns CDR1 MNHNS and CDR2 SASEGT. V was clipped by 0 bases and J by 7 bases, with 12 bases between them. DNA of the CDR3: TGTGCCAGCAGTGAAGCCCTCCGGGAGGGTGAAGCTTTCTTT. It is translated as CASSEALREGEAFF.

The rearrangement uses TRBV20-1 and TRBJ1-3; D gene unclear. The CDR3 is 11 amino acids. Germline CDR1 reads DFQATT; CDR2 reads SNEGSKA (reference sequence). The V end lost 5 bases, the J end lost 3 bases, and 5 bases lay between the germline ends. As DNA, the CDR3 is TGCAGTGCTCTAATTGGAAACACCATATATTTT. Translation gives CSALIGNTIYF.

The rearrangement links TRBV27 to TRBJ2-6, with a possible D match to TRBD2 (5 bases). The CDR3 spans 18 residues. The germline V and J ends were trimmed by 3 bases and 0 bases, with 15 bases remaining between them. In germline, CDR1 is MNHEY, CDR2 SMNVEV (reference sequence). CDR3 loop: CASSFTRAVYSGANVLTF. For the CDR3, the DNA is TGTGCCAGCAGTTTCACGAGGGCGGTGTACTCTGGGGCCAACGTCCTGACTTTC.

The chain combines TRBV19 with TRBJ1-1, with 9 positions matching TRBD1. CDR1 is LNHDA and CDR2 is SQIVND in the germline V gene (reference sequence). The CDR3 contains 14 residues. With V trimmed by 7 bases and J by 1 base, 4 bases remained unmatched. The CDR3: CASMHRGPNTEAFF. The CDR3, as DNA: TGTGCCAGTATGCACAGGGGGCCGAACACTGAAGCTTTCTTT. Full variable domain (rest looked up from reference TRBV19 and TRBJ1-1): DGGITQSPKYLFRKEGQNVTLSCEQNLNHDAMYWYRQDPGQGLRLIYYSQIVNDFQKGDIAEGYSVSREKKESFPLTVTSAQKNPTAFYLCASMHRGPNTEAFFGQGTRLTVV.

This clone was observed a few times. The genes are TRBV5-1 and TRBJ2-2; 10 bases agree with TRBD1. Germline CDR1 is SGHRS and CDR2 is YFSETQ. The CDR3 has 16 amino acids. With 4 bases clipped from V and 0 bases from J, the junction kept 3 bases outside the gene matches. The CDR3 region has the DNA TGCGCCAGCAGCGATGGGACAGGGGCGAACACCGGGGAGCTGTTTTTT. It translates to CASSDGTGANTGELFF. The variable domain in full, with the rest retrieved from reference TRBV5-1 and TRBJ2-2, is KAGVTQTPRYLIKTRGQQVTLSCSPISGHRSVSWYQQTPGQGLQFLFEYFSETQRNKGNFPGRFSGRQFSNSRSEMNVSTLELGDSALYLCASSDGTGANTGELFFGEGSRLTVL.

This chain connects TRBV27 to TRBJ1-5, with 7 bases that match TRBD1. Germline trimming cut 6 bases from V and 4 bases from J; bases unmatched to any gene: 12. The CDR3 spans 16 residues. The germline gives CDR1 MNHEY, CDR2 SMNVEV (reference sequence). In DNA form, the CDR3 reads TGTGCCAGCAGAGAACCGGACAGGATGGGGAATCAGCCCCAGCATTTT. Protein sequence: CASREPDRMGNQPQHF.

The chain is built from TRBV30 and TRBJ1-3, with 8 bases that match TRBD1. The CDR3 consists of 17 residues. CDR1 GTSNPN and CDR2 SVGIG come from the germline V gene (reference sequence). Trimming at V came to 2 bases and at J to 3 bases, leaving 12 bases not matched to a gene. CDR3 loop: CAWSRRMTGEHGNTIYF. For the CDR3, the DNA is TGTGCCTGGAGTAGAAGAATGACAGGGGAACATGGAAACACCATATATTTT.

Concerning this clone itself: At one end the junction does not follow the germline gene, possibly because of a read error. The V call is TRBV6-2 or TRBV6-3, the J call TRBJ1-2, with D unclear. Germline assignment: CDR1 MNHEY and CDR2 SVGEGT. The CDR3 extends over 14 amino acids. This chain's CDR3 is CASSLDPPAAVRYF. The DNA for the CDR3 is TGTGCCAGCAGCCTCGACCCGCCGGCGGCGGTCCGCTACTTC.

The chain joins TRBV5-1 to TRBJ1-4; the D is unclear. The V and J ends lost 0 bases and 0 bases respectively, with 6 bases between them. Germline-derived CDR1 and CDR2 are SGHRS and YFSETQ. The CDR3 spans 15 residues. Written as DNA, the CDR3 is TGCGCCAGCAGCTTGGACAGCACAACTAATGAAAAACTGTTTTTT. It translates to CASSLDSTTNEKLFF.

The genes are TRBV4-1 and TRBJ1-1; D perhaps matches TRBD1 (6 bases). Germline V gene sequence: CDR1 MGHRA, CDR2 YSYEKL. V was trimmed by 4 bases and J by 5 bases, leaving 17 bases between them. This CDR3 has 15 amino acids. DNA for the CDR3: TGCGCCAGCAGCCTCTTGACAGGACTCGGGACTGAAGCTTTCTTT. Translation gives CASSLLTGLGTEAFF.

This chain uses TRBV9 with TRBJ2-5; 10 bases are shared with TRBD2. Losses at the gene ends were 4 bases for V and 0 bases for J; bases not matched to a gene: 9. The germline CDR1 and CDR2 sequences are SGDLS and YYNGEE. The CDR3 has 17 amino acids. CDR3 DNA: TGTGCCAGCAGCCGAGGGGGAGCGGGAGGGTACCAAGAGACCCAGTACTTC. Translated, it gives CASSRGGAGGYQETQYF.

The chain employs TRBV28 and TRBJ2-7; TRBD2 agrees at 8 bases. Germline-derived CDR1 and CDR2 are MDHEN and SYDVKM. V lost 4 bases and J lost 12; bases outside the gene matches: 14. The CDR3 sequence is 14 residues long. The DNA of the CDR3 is TGTGCCAGCAGTTCCTCCGTTCAGCGGGAGTGGTGGTACTTC. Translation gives CASSSSVQREWWYF.

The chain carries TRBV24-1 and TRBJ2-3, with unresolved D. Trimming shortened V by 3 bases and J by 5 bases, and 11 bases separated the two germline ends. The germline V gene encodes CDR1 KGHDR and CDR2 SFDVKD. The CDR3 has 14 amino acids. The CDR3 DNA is TGTGCCACCAGTGATCCCACAGTCCTAGATACGCAGTATTTT. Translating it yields CATSDPTVLDTQYF.

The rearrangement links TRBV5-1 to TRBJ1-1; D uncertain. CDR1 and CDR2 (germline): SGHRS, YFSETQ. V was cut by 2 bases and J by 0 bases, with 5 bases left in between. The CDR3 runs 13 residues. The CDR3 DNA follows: TGCGCCAGCAGCTTCGCAGTGAACACTGAAGCTTTCTTT. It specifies CASSFAVNTEAFF.

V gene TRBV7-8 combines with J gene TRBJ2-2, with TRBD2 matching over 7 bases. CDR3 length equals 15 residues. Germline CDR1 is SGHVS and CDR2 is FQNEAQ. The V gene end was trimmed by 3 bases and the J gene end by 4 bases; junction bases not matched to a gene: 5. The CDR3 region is CASSFAGGGTGELFF. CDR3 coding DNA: TGTGCCAGCAGCTTTGCTGGGGGGGGCACCGGGGAGCTGTTTTTT.

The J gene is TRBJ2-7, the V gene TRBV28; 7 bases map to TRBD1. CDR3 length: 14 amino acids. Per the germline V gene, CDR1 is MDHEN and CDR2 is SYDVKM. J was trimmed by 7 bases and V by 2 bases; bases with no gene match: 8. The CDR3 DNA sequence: TGTGCCAGCAGTTTACCTCGACAGGGTTGGGAGCAGTACTTC. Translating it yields CASSLPRQGWEQYF.

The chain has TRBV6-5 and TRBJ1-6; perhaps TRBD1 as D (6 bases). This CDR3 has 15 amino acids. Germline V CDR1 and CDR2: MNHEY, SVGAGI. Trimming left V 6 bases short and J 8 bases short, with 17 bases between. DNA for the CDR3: TGTGCCAGCAGGAACAGGGCCCCTTTCGATTCACCCCTCCACTTT. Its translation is CASRNRAPFDSPLHF.

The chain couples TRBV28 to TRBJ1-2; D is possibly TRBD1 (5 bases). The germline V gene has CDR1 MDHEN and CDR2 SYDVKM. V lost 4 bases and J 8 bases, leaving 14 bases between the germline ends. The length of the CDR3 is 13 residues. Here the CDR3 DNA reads TGTGCCAGCAGTTCCCCCGGGGGAGGGGGCTACACCTTC. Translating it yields CASSSPGGGGYTF.

The CDR3 region is CASSLQQGNPADTQYF. CDR3 nucleotide sequence: TGTGCCAGCAGTTTACAACAGGGGAATCCGGCAGATACGCAGTATTTT. The chain employs TRBV27 and TRBJ2-3, with 7 bases aligning to TRBD1. Germline loops: CDR1 MNHEY, CDR2 SMNVEV (reference sequence). The trim removed 2 bases at V and 4 bases at J, leaving 9 bases unmatched. There are 16 residues in the CDR3.

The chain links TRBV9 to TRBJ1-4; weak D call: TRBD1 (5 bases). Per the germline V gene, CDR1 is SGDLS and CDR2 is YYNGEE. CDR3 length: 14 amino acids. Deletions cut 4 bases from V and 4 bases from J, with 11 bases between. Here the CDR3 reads CASSLRGDNEKLFF. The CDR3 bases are TGTGCCAGCAGCTTACGGGGGGATAATGAAAAACTGTTTTTT.

CDR3 residues: CASRPQGPTEAFF. The DNA of the CDR3 is TGTGCCAGCAGACCTCAGGGTCCCACTGAAGCTTTCTTT. The chain links TRBV7-2 to TRBJ1-1; a weak D match, TRBD1 (5 bases). Germline CDR1 reads SGHTA; CDR2 reads FQGNSA. Trimming cost V 6 bases and J 4 bases, with 12 bases left between them. This CDR3 is 13 amino acids long.

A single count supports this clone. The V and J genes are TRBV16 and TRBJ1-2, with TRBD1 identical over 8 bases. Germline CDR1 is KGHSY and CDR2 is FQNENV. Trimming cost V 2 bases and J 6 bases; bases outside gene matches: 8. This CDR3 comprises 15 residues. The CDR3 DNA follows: TGTGCCAGCAGCCAACGGCCCAGGGGGCCGCATGGCTACACCTTC. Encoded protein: CASSQRPRGPHGYTF.

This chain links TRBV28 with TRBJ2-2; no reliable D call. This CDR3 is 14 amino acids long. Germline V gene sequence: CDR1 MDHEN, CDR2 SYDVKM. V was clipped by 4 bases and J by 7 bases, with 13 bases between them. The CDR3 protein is CASSSHQVVGELFF. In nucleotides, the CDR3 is TGTGCCAGCAGTTCCCACCAGGTTGTCGGGGAGCTGTTTTTT.